The rows below give T cell receptor beta chains drawn from one sample of a study of blood T cell repertoires in COVID-19. Sequenced by immunoSEQ multiplex PCR; TCRdb stores in-frame clones only, minus some. The sample comprises 200,000 to 250,000 clones, approximately 81% of which are singletons, and just under 20% rests with the top ten. Sequencing used peripheral blood. The source of these receptors is a man younger than 40 with active or convalescent COVID-19. Each CDR3 is given with its conserved first and last residue. A D gene is named only where the DNA matches it firmly. Clone size is shown for a subset of rows, as once, few, many or a class of expanded clone.

TRBV7-9	TRBJ2-2	.	TRBD1	TGTGCCAGCAGCTTAGGGACAGGAAACACCGGGGAGCTGTTTTTT	CASSLGTGNTGELFF
TRBV9	TRBJ2-6	.	.	TGTGCCAGCAGCGTACAGCGCTCTGGGGCCAACGTCCTGACTTTC	CASSVQRSGANVLTF
TRBV7-6	TRBJ2-1	.	.	TGTGCCAGCAGTCCTACCGGGACACCTACCCCCAATGAGCAGTTCTTC	CASSPTGTPTPNEQFF
TRBV7-2	TRBJ1-1	.	.	TGTGCCAGCAGCTTACCCAGGAATAGTGAAGCTTTCTTT	CASSLPRNSEAFF
TRBV3-1/TRBV3-2	TRBJ1-2	once	.	TGTGCCAGCAGCCAAGAGCGTAATGGCTACACCTTC	CASSQERNGYTF
TRBV6-2/TRBV6-3	TRBJ2-7	.	.	TGTGCCAGCAGTTACCCGACAGAATACGAGCAGTACTTC	CASSYPTEYEQYF
TRBV25-1	TRBJ2-7	.	TRBD2	TGTGCCAGCAGTGATGGGGGGGAGCGTCCCTACGAGCAGTACTTC	CASSDGGERPYEQYF
TRBV5-8	TRBJ1-4	.	.	TGTGCCAGCAGCTTGGTGTTCGGTCAGGGTGCTGAAAAACTGTTTTTT	CASSLVFGQGAEKLFF
TRBV28	TRBJ1-2	.	.	TGTGCCAGCAGTTGGGGGGGAAACTATGGCTACACCTTC	CASSWGGNYGYTF
TRBV11-3	TRBJ2-1	once	.	TGTGCCAGCAGCTTTAGGAGTTATAACAATGAGCAGTTCTTC	CASSFRSYNNEQFF
TRBV6-5	TRBJ1-4	.	.	TGTGCCAGCAGTTACGGGCAGCCGGGGGAAAAACTGTTTTTT	CASSYGQPGEKLFF
TRBV29-1	TRBJ1-2	.	.	TGCAGCGTTGAAGACGCCCCCGGGTCCCATGGCTACACCTTC	CSVEDAPGSHGYTF
TRBV15	TRBJ1-4	.	.	TGTGCCACCATTCCGGACACGAATAATGAAAAACTGTTTTTT	CATIPDTNNEKLFF
TRBV5-4	TRBJ2-1	.	TRBD2	TGTGCCAGCAGCTCGCGGGAGGGTTCCAATGAGCAGTTCTTC	CASSSREGSNEQFF
TRBV10-3	TRBJ2-5	.	TRBD2	TGTGCCATCAGGGACCTAACCGGGACTAGAGAAGAGACCCAGTACTTC	CAIRDLTGTREETQYF
TRBV24-1	TRBJ2-1	.	.	TGTGCCACCAGTGACCGGGACATAGATGAGCAGTTCTTC	CATSDRDIDEQFF
TRBV2	TRBJ1-2	.	.	TGTGCCAGCAGCCCCCCATACTATGGCTACACCTTC	CASSPPYYGYTF
TRBV4-3	TRBJ2-7	.	TRBD2	TGCGCCAGCAGCCCCTCGGGGACTAGCGGGGACGAGCAGTACTTC	CASSPSGTSGDEQYF
TRBV3-1/TRBV3-2	TRBJ2-2	.	TRBD2	TGTGCCAGCAGCCTCGGGGGGGCCGGTACCGGGGAGCTGTTTTTT	CASSLGGAGTGELFF
TRBV18	TRBJ1-2	.	.	TGTGCCAGCTCACCCGATTTAGGACAGTCCGGCTACACCTTC	CASSPDLGQSGYTF
TRBV6-6	TRBJ2-7	.	TRBD1	TGTGCCAGCAGTTACTGGGGACAGACCTACGAGCAGTACTTC	CASSYWGQTYEQYF
TRBV6-5	TRBJ1-5	.	.	TGTGCCAGGGACACGCCCAATCAGCCCCAGCATTTT	CARDTPNQPQHF
TRBV9	TRBJ2-1	.	TRBD2	TGTGCCAGCAGCGTAGGTGTAGCGGGTGCCTACAATGAGCAGTTCTTC	CASSVGVAGAYNEQFF
TRBV9	TRBJ2-2	.	.	TGTGCCAGCAGCGTAGGATTAAGGGGTGAAGGGGAGCTGTTTTTT	CASSVGLRGEGELFF
TRBV7-2	TRBJ2-3	.	.	TGTGCCAGCAGCGTTTCTTCTAGCACAGATACGCAGTATTTT	CASSVSSSTDTQYF
TRBV19	TRBJ2-2	.	.	TGTGCCAGTAGCGGACAGAACATAGGCACCGGGGAGCTGTTTTTT	CASSGQNIGTGELFF
TRBV3-1/TRBV3-2	TRBJ2-1	.	TRBD2	TGTGCCAGCAGCCCTGGTGCTAGCGGGCCCTACAATGAGCAGTTCTTC	CASSPGASGPYNEQFF
TRBV7-2	TRBJ1-3	.	.	TGTGCCAGCAGCTTACAGGATAGCTCTGGAAACACCATATATTTT	CASSLQDSSGNTIYF
TRBV5-1	TRBJ2-7	.	TRBD1	TGCGCCAGCAGCTTGGCCCACGGGACAGGGTCCTACGAGCAGTACTTC	CASSLAHGTGSYEQYF
TRBV6-2/TRBV6-3	TRBJ1-5	.	.	TGTGCCAGCAGCCCCCCATACAGGGTGGCCCAGCCCCAGCATTTT	CASSPPYRVAQPQHF
TRBV5-5	TRBJ2-5	.	TRBD2	TGTGCCAGCACCCTCCCCGGGAGGGAAGAGACCCAGTACTTC	CASTLPGREETQYF
TRBV15	TRBJ2-7	once	.	TGTGCCACCAGCAGACAAACCTACTACGAGCAGTACTTC	CATSRQTYYEQYF
TRBV19	TRBJ2-5	.	.	TGTGCCAGTAGGGGGCACAGTGTAAGGGAGACCCAGTACTTC	CASRGHSVRETQYF
TRBV4-3	TRBJ1-1	.	TRBD1	TGCGCCAGCAGCAACTGGGACAGCTCGAACACTGAAGCTTTCTTT	CASSNWDSSNTEAFF
TRBV29-1	TRBJ2-4	.	.	TGCAGCGCCTACGTAGCCAAAAACATTCAGTACTTC	CSAYVAKNIQYF
TRBV28	TRBJ2-5	.	TRBD2	TGTGCCAGCAGTGACCCAGCTAGCGGGTTGTACCAAGAGACCCAGTACTTC	CASSDPASGLYQETQYF
TRBV25-1	TRBJ2-3	.	TRBD2	TGTGCCAGCAGTGCTGTGCGGGAGGCCTCAGATACGCAGTATTTT	CASSAVREASDTQYF
TRBV28	TRBJ1-2	.	.	TGTGCCAGCAGTTTGGGGGGGATCTATGGCTACACCTTC	CASSLGGIYGYTF
TRBV9	TRBJ1-2	.	TRBD1	TGTGCCAGCAGCGCCCCGGGACAGGTGGGAACGGGAGGCTACACCTTC	CASSAPGQVGTGGYTF
TRBV19	TRBJ1-6	once	.	TGTGCCAGTAGTATCTGGGGGGTCGATTCACCCCTCCACTTT	CASSIWGVDSPLHF
TRBV7-9	TRBJ2-7	.	.	TGTGCCAGCAGCCCGGATTACTCCCGGGACACCTTTTTAGTGGAGCAGTACTTC	CASSPDYSRDTFLVEQYF
TRBV10-1	TRBJ2-7	once	.	TGCGCCAGCAGTGAGTCGGGAGTAAACACGGAGCAGTACTTC	CASSESGVNTEQYF
TRBV28	TRBJ2-7	.	TRBD1	TGTGCCAGCAGCTTCCCGGGACAGGCCCCCGAGCAGTACTTC	CASSFPGQAPEQYF
TRBV5-1	TRBJ2-3	.	.	TGCGCCAGCAGCTTGGAACGGCCCGGGAGAACCACCACAGATACGCAGTATTTT	CASSLERPGRTTTDTQYF
TRBV30	TRBJ1-5	.	.	TGTGCCTGGAGCCAAACAGGGAGCGATCAGCCCCAGCATTTT	CAWSQTGSDQPQHF
TRBV5-4	TRBJ2-1	once	TRBD2	TGTGCCAGCAGCCTACCCGGGACTAGCCACAATGAGCAGTTCTTC	CASSLPGTSHNEQFF
TRBV5-1	TRBJ2-1	.	TRBD2	TGCGCCAGCAGCCCGGGACTAGCGGGGAGGGACAATGAGCAGTTCTTC	CASSPGLAGRDNEQFF
TRBV9	TRBJ1-3	.	TRBD1	TGTGCCAGCAGCGTGGGACAGGGGTTAAACACCATATATTTT	CASSVGQGLNTIYF